This entry lists 24 T cell receptor beta chains sequenced from one sample in a study of blood T cell repertoires in COVID-19. Produced via immunoSEQ multiplex PCR; TCRdb's table is partial and in-frame only. Here the sample spans approximately 280,000 clones, roughly 90% being singletons. The sequenced sample consisted of PBMCs or T cells enriched from blood (not recorded which). Every receptor here comes from a young woman with acute COVID-19.

The chain recombines TRBV29-1 with TRBJ1-2; 8 positions agree with TRBD1. The V and J ends lost 1 base and 2 bases, in that order; junction bases with no gene match: 3. CDR3 length: 14 residues. Looked up from germline, CDR1 is SQVTM and CDR2 is ANQGSEA. CDR3 nucleotide sequence: TGCAGCGTTGAAGTGAGACAGGGGAACTATGGCTACACCTTC. Translation gives CSVEVRQGNYGYTF.

The chain has TRBV19 and TRBJ2-5; unclear D gene. The CDR3 covers 9 residues. Trimming shortened V by 8 bases and J by 5 bases, and 3 bases separated the two germline ends. Germline V gives CDR1 LNHDA, CDR2 SQIVND (reference sequence). This CDR3 reads CASLETQYF. In DNA form, the CDR3 reads TGTGCCAGTCTGGAGACCCAGTACTTC.

The chain is built from TRBV7-8 and TRBJ1-2; 8 bases are shared with TRBD1. V lost 4 bases, J lost 4 bases, and 14 bases stayed unmatched. The CDR3 runs to 17 residues. CDR1 and CDR2 from the germline V gene are SGHVS and FQNEAQ. The chain's CDR3 is CASSSRPRGQGSYGYTF. The CDR3 nucleotides are TGTGCCAGCAGCTCCCGGCCCCGAGGACAGGGTTCCTATGGCTACACCTTC.

The J gene is TRBJ1-4, the V gene TRBV27; 9 nucleotides match TRBD1. The CDR3 sequence is 14 residues long. The junction had 3 bases not matched to a gene; V was cut back by 5 bases and J by 5 bases. Looked up from germline, CDR1 is MNHEY and CDR2 is SMNVEV (reference sequence). Here the CDR3 reads CASSRDRANEKLFF. The CDR3 bases are TGTGCCAGCAGTCGGGACAGGGCCAATGAAAAACTGTTTTTT. Drawing the rest from reference TRBV27 and TRBJ1-4, the complete variable domain is EAQVTQNPRYLITVTGKKLTVTCSQNMNHEYMSWYRQDPGLGLRQIYYSMNVEVTDKGDVPEGYKVSRKEKRNFPLILESPSPNQTSLYFCASSRDRANEKLFFGSGTQLSVL.

A word on this clone: This clone may be a read error of a much larger clone one base away. This specimen includes other DNA sequences encoding the same CDR3. The chain couples TRBV28 to TRBJ2-1, with 7 nucleotides matching TRBD2. CDR1 is MDHEN and CDR2 is SYDVKM in the germline V gene. The CDR3 covers 14 residues. Trimming took 2 bases from V and 5 from J; bases not matched to a gene: 3. The DNA for the CDR3 is TGTGCCAGCAGTTTAACGGGAGGAGACAATGAGCAGTTCTTC. Its translation: CASSLTGGDNEQFF.

This chain links TRBV6-5 with TRBJ1-1; a weak D match, TRBD1 (5 bases). This CDR3 is built from 15 residues. Germline loops: CDR1 MNHEY, CDR2 SVGAGI. V lost 10 bases and J lost 10, with 28 bases in between. The CDR3 coding sequence is TGTGCCACCAGATACCCCGGTGGGCAGGGCCCCGGAGCTTTCTTT. Its translation is CATRYPGGQGPGAFF.

This chain uses TRBV11-2 with TRBJ1-6; a possible D gene is TRBD1 (5 bases). This CDR3 spans 15 amino acids. Germline CDR1 reads SGHAT; CDR2 reads FQNNGV. With 6 bases removed from V and 6 bases from J, the gap between germline ends came to 15 bases. The CDR3 loop reads CASRSSPGINSPLHF. In DNA form, the CDR3 reads TGTGCCAGCAGGTCATCGCCAGGGATTAATTCACCCCTCCACTTT.

This sequence joins TRBV11-2 and TRBJ2-3, with D possibly being TRBD1 (6 bases). Trimming removed 5 bases from V and 0 bases from J, with 15 bases in between. The germline CDR1 and CDR2 sequences are SGHAT and FQNNGV. This CDR3 has 16 residues. The CDR3 sequence is CASSQQGRQSTDTQYF. CDR3 DNA: TGTGCCAGCAGCCAACAGGGTAGACAGAGCACAGATACGCAGTATTTT.

The CDR3, as DNA: TGCGCCAGCAGCTGGACAGAAAACACCGGGGAGCTGTTTTTT. As protein: CASSWTENTGELFF. The J gene is TRBJ2-2, the V gene TRBV4-3, with D perhaps matching TRBD1 (6 bases). V dropped 5 bases and J dropped 2 bases, with 9 bases sitting between them. The CDR3 has 14 amino acids. Germline lookup yields CDR1 LGHNA and CDR2 YSLEER.

The V call is TRBV6-5, the J call TRBJ1-1, with a tentative D call TRBD1 (6 bases). V was cut by 1 base and J by 5 bases, with 11 bases left in between. Per germline, CDR1 MNHEY and CDR2 SVGAGI. CDR3 length: 14 amino acids. CDR3 in amino acids: CASSYYRDGTEAFF. The DNA for the CDR3 is TGTGCCAGCAGTTACTACAGGGATGGAACTGAAGCTTTCTTT.

The chain joins TRBV6-2 or TRBV6-3 to TRBJ2-7, with TRBD2 matching over 11 bases. Per germline, CDR1 MNHEY and CDR2 SVGEGT. This CDR3 is built from 16 residues. Trimming removed 6 bases from V and 3 bases from J; junction bases left unmatched: 10. The CDR3 sequence: CASSFGPGLAGYEQYF. The CDR3 DNA is TGTGCCAGCAGCTTTGGACCTGGACTAGCGGGCTACGAGCAGTACTTC.

This clone has just a few counts. The gene calls are TRBV5-5 and TRBJ1-4, with TRBD1 matching over 9 bases. From germline, CDR1 is SGHKS and CDR2 YYEKEE (reference sequence). The ends lost 0 bases at V and 15 bases at J; junction bases unmatched: 15. The CDR3 length is 16 residues. CDR3 region: CASSLALKGTGTQVFF. In DNA form, the CDR3 reads TGTGCCAGCAGCTTGGCCCTAAAAGGGACAGGGACGCAAGTGTTTTTT.

The genes are TRBV6-2 or TRBV6-3 and TRBJ1-4, with TRBD1 as a possible D gene (6 bases). The CDR3 contains 14 residues. Trimming removed 1 base from V and 8 bases from J, with 11 bases in between. Germline CDR1 and CDR2: MNHEY and SVGEGT. This CDR3 is CASSYYREGEKLFF. In nucleotides, the CDR3 is TGTGCCAGCAGTTACTACAGGGAAGGCGAAAAACTGTTTTTT.

This chain connects TRBV7-6 to TRBJ2-1, with 9 bases that match TRBD2. Losses at the gene ends were 0 bases for V and 4 bases for J; bases not matched to a gene: 7. The CDR3 length is 17 residues. Germline V gene data show CDR1 as SGHVS and CDR2 as FNYEAQ. The chain's CDR3 is CASSLAIAGASYNEQFF. CDR3 DNA sequence: TGTGCCAGCAGCTTAGCGATAGCGGGAGCATCTTACAATGAGCAGTTCTTC.

The rearrangement joins TRBV24-1 to TRBJ2-1; no definite D call. Germline V gene data show CDR1 as KGHDR and CDR2 as SFDVKD. Trimming took 2 bases from V and 10 from J, leaving 5 bases between them. The CDR3 sequence is 11 residues long. The DNA for the CDR3 is TGTGCCACCAGTGATTATAGCGAGCAGTTCTTC. Encoded protein: CATSDYSEQFF.

V and J are TRBV4-1 and TRBJ1-1, with D uncertain. Deletions cut 1 base from V and 0 bases from J, with 9 bases between. The CDR3 extends over 15 amino acids. Germline CDR1 MGHRA, CDR2 YSYEKL. CDR3 sequence reads: CASSQGSNVNTEAFF. DNA of the CDR3: TGCGCCAGCAGCCAAGGGAGCAACGTGAACACTGAAGCTTTCTTT.

This chain connects TRBV27 to TRBJ1-4; D gene unclear. CDR1 is MNHEY, CDR2 SMNVEV, per germline (reference sequence). There are 14 residues in the CDR3. The ends were cut back, 6 bases at V and 4 bases at J, with 12 bases in the middle. The CDR3 sequence is CASSSPGLNEKLFF. For the CDR3, the DNA is TGTGCCAGCAGCTCCCCAGGCCTTAATGAAAAACTGTTTTTT.

V is TRBV28 and J is TRBJ2-3, with TRBD2 as a possible D gene (6 bases). This CDR3 has 14 residues. With 2 bases removed from V and 2 bases from J, the gap between germline ends came to 8 bases. Germline V gene data show CDR1 as MDHEN and CDR2 as SYDVKM. DNA of the CDR3: TGTGCCAGCAGTTTAGCGGGATTCACAGATACGCAGTATTTT. Translating it yields CASSLAGFTDTQYF.

The V gene is TRBV11-2, the J gene TRBJ1-1; D is undetermined. The germline gives CDR1 SGHAT, CDR2 FQNNGV. V was cut by 5 bases and J by 2 bases, with 15 bases left in between. The CDR3 extends over 15 amino acids. The CDR3 protein is CASSPPPQVNTEAFF. CDR3 sequence (DNA): TGTGCCAGCAGCCCCCCCCCTCAGGTCAACACTGAAGCTTTCTTT.

This chain connects TRBV4-1 to TRBJ2-1, with 12 positions matching TRBD2. J lost 7 bases, V lost 5 bases, and 12 bases had no gene match. The germline CDR1 and CDR2 sequences are MGHRA and YSYEKL. CDR3 length: 17 residues. CDR3 in DNA: TGCGCCAGCAGCTCCGAGACAGGACTAGCGGGATCGAATGAGCAGTTCTTC. It codes for CASSSETGLAGSNEQFF.

The chain uses TRBV19 and TRBJ1-5; D call uncertain. The V end lost 2 bases, the J end lost 2 bases, and 7 bases lay between the germline ends. This CDR3 comprises 14 residues. Germline values: CDR1 LNHDA, CDR2 SQIVND (reference sequence). The CDR3 region has the DNA TGTGCCAGTAGTATACTCGTTGGCAATCAGCCCCAGCATTTT. Translated, it gives CASSILVGNQPQHF.

The V call is TRBV3-1 (or the pseudogene TRBV3-2), the J call TRBJ2-1, with TRBD1 matching over 10 bases. The junction had 6 bases not matched to a gene; V was cut back by 4 bases and J by 6 bases. This CDR3 is built from 15 residues. Germline V CDR1 and CDR2: LGHDT, YNNKEL (reference sequence). CDR3 bases: TGTGCCAGCAGCCTCCGGGACAGGGGCGCCAATGAGCAGTTCTTC. This codes for CASSLRDRGANEQFF.

The V call is TRBV6-2 or TRBV6-3, the J call TRBJ1-1, with D perhaps TRBD1 (5 bases). V was pared by 2 bases and J by 4 bases, with 8 bases between. The germline CDR1 and CDR2 sequences are MNHEY and SVGEGT. The CDR3 is 13 residues long. CDR3 sequence (DNA): TGTGCCAGCAGTTACCTAGGGGTCACTGAAGCTTTCTTT. Translating it yields CASSYLGVTEAFF.

The J gene is TRBJ2-6, the V gene TRBV3-1 (or the pseudogene TRBV3-2), with a tentative D call TRBD1 (5 bases). The CDR3 is 23 amino acids. The V gene's germline CDR1 is LGHDT and CDR2 YNNKEL (reference sequence). V lost 2 bases and J 0 bases, leaving 29 bases between the germline ends. Here the CDR3 reads CASSQPTLGSISTGDSGANVLTF. The CDR3 DNA sequence: TGTGCCAGCAGCCAACCTACACTCGGGTCCATAAGTACAGGCGACTCTGGGGCCAACGTCCTGACTTTC.